This T cell receptor (beta chain) came from a study of radiation and T cells in renal cell carcinoma. Overall study: Nephrectomy followed 15 Gy stereotactic body radiation by 4 weeks.

Time point noted: baseline pretreatment blood. Treatment given: 15 Gy SBRT to primary tumor, nephrectomy 4 weeks later. After SBRT, blood was collected at 2 and 4 weeks, plus baseline. The study, taken as a whole, reports: Pretreatment tumor biopsies were lacking, so baseline clonotypes are unknown.

V lost 5 bases, J lost 5 bases, and 15 bases lay in between. CDR1 SEHNR and CDR2 FQNEAQ come from the germline V gene (reference sequence). The CDR3 has 15 residues. TCRdb's copy holds only in-frame clones and misses some; the assay was immunoSEQ multiplex PCR. Among about 49,000 clones, roughly four fifths were seen once, and the ten largest hold around 29%. This clone was counted a single time. Its antigen is unidentified. The chain joins TRBV7-9 to TRBJ1-4, with a weak D call TRBD1 (5 bases). The sample in question was blood, obtained from a patient whose treatment included radiotherapy and nephrectomy. This sequence originates from a woman in her sixties or seventies with renal cell carcinoma. The CDR3, as DNA: TGTGCCAGCAGCCCAGCGGCAGAGGGGAATGAAAAACTGTTTTTT. Its translation is CASSPAAEGNEKLFF.